The present entry profiles one T cell receptor (beta chain) with its context. Its antigen is not known. This record comes from a study of identifying expanded T cells in peripheral blood. Study outcomes and limitations: About 1.3 clones differed between technical replicates, versus approximately 17 and 20 over time. Variance in clone template counts between approximately 2-week samples significantly increased with total template count across all healthy donors.

TCRdb's table, derived via immunoSEQ multiplex PCR, lists solely in-frame clones and lacks some. The table has tens of thousands of clones, roughly 86% seen once. V lost 0 bases and J 3 bases, leaving 10 bases between the germline ends. Germline V gene lookup returns CDR1 SGDLS and CDR2 YYNGEE. CDR3 length equals 15 residues. Healthy donors had no documented immune events, such as infections, while sampled. Specimen: blood. This sequence was found in a person between 18 and 75 years old in good health. This rearrangement joins TRBV9 to TRBJ2-1; D could derive from TRBD1 or TRBD2 (6 bases each). CDR3: CASSVVGGFYNEQFF. The CDR3 DNA follows: TGTGCCAGCAGCGTAGTCGGGGGCTTCTACAATGAGCAGTTCTTC.